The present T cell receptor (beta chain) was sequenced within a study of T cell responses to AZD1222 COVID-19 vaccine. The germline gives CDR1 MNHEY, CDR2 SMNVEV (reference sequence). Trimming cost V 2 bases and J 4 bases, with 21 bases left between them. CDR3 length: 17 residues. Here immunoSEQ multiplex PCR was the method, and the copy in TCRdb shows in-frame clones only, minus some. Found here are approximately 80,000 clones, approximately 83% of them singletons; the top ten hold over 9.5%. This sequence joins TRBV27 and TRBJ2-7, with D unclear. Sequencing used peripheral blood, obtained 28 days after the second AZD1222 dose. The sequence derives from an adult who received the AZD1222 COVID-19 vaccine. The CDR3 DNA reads TGTGCCAGCAGTTTACGGAAACTCGGTGGGTCACCATACGAGCAGTACTTC. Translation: CASSLRKLGGSPYEQYF.